The entry below gives a single T cell receptor beta chain sequence along with its context. What it recognizes is unknown. The sample's time point: time of PML onset. Synthetic inline TR CDR3 controls covering all V-J pairings were spiked into each PCR. Sequenced by immunoSEQ multiplex PCR; TCRdb stores in-frame clones only, minus some. Of about 32,000 clones detected, around 90% appear once; the ten largest clones hold around 5.7%. The data derive from a study of multiple sclerosis patients with progressive multifocal leukoencephalopathy. Study outcomes and limitations: At PML onset, no shared TRBV or TRBJ gene usage was seen. Expanded clones at PML onset predated and persisted through natalizumab therapy.

V dropped 6 bases and J dropped 0; count of bases not matched to a gene: 10. Looked up from germline, CDR1 is MDHEN and CDR2 is SYDVKM. The CDR3 consists of 19 residues. The sample here was PBMCs, taken from a patient treated with natalizumab. This sequence joins TRBV28 and TRBJ2-1; 14 bases are shared with TRBD2. This clonotype was obtained from a woman aged 40-49 years with progressive multifocal leukoencephalopathy. CDR3 in amino acids: CASSPGTSGSLNSYNEQFF. CDR3 nucleotides: TGTGCCAGCAGCCCCGGGACTAGCGGGAGCCTTAACTCCTACAATGAGCAGTTCTTC.